The 5 T cell receptor beta chains in this list originate from one sample, sequenced in a study of Graves' ophthalmopathy and Graves' hyperthyroidism. RNA transcripts yielded amplified TCR beta CDR3 regions. The first round was an RT-PCR with HTBI primers, and the second round was a multiplex PCR. Via MiXCR, TCRdb re-called the multiplex PCR reads, giving one row per CDR3 protein. The sample carries about 400,000 distinct CDR3 sequences, around 20% recorded once. The source material was peripheral blood. Receptors originate from a woman between 18 and 29 years old with Graves' ophthalmopathy.

This clonotype was seen repeatedly, ten times or more. The chain couples TRBV7-2 to TRBJ2-5; perhaps D is TRBD1 or TRBD2 (6 bases each). The ends were cut back, 3 bases at V and 5 bases at J, with 16 bases in the middle. This CDR3 is built from 15 residues. Germline V lookup: CDR1 SGHTA, CDR2 FQGNSA. The CDR3 protein is CASSLGASVRETQYF. The DNA for the CDR3 is TGTGCCAGCAGCTTGGGGGCTAGCGTGCGGGAGACCCAGTACTTC.

The sample holds many counts of this clonotype. The V and J genes are TRBV30 and TRBJ1-3; 9 bases map to TRBD1. The CDR3 has 18 amino acids. Trimming cost V 3 bases and J 0 bases; bases outside gene matches: 12. CDR1 is GTSNPN and CDR2 is SVGIG in the germline V gene (reference sequence). CDR3 sequence reads: CAWSLRTGAPFSGNTIYF. CDR3 DNA: TGTGCCTGGAGCCTCAGGACAGGGGCCCCTTTCTCTGGAAACACCATATATTTT.

This clonotype was recorded many times. The chain recombines TRBV6-2 or TRBV6-3 with TRBJ1-6; no definite D call. The length of the CDR3 is 15 residues. V was cut by 7 bases and J by 5 bases, with 15 bases left in between. Germline assignment: CDR1 MNHEY and CDR2 SVGEGT. The CDR3 here is CASTATSWDNSPLHF. DNA of the CDR3: TGTGCCAGCACTGCAACATCATGGGATAATTCACCCCTCCACTTT.

This clonotype was recorded a few times. This CDR3 reads CASSWGLAGGAGELFF. The DNA for the CDR3 is TGTGCCAGCAGCTGGGGACTAGCGGGGGGGGCCGGGGAGCTGTTTTTT. This rearrangement joins TRBV11-2 to TRBJ2-2, with TRBD2 identical over 16 bases. V was clipped by 4 bases and J by 6 bases; unmatched bases: 2. The CDR3 is 16 amino acids. Looked up from germline, CDR1 is SGHAT and CDR2 is FQNNGV.

The DNA of the CDR3 is TGTGCCTGGACCCGGCCCATGAACACTGAAGCTTTCTTT. Protein sequence: CAWTRPMNTEAFF. This chain uses TRBV30 with TRBJ1-1, with D hard to call. The CDR3 contains 13 residues. Germline lookup yields CDR1 GTSNPN and CDR2 SVGIG (reference sequence). V lost 4 bases and J lost 0, with 9 bases in between. The full variable domain, rest sourced from reference TRBV30 and TRBJ1-1, is SQTIHQWPATLVQPVGSPLSLECTVEGTSNPNLYWYRQAAGRGLQLLFYSVGIGQISSEVPQNLSASRPQDRQFILSSKKLLLSDSGFYLCAWTRPMNTEAFFGQGTRLTVV.